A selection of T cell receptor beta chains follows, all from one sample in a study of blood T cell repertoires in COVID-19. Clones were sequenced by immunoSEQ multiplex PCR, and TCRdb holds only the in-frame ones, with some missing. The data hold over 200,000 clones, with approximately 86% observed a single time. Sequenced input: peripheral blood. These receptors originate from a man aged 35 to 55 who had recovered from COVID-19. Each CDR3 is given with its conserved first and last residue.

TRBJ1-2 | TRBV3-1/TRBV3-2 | CASSLGGNQGSGYTF
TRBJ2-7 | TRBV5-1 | CASSFGLAGGFGEQYF
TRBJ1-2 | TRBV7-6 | CASSFTGTGGDGYTF
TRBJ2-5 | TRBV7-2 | CASSAGWASGGAETQYF
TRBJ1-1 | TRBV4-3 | CASSQVLWRTEAFF
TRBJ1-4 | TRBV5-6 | CASSDFGTAREKLFF
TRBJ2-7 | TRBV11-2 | CASSLTDKQIYEQYF
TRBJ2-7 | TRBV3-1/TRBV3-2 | CASPQGGWDEQYF
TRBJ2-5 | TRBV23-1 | CASSPSGGSQETQYF
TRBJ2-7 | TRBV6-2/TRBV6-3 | CASSGSGRSNYEQYF
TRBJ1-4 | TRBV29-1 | CSARQGNEKLFF
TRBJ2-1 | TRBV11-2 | CASSASGGRVNEQFF
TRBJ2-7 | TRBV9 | CASSVNSGGSYEQYF
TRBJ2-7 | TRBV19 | CASSISLRQGATEQYF
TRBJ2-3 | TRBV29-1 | CSVGLRLASTDTQYF
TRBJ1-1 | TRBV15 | CATSRRVNTEAFF
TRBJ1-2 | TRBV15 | CATSRDQMGSYGYTF
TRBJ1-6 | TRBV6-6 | CASSYRDSYNSPLHF
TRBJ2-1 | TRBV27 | CASSTTAVHEQFF
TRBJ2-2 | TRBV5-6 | CASSLKVTAINTGELFF
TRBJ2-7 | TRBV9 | CASSVGASGRHEQYF
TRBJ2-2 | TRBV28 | CASIKLVYTGELFF
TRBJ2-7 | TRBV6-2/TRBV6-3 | CASSSTGSYEQYF
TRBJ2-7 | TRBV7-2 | CASSQTGGNYEQYF
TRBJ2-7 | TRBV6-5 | CASSNLGTGSYEQYF
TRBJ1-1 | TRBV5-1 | CASSWTSQGASYAFF